This TCR delta chain was recorded in a study of gamma delta lymphoproliferative disorders and STAT genes (dated by TCRdb to between 2017 and 2018). Context from the whole study: The LymphoTrack Dx TCRG Assay was used to build gamma-chain libraries from a minimum of 50 ng of genomic DNA. To confirm the results, all delta-chain samples and a couple of gamma-chain samples were sequenced a second time. Delta-chain libraries followed the EuroClonality-NGS working group standard operating procedure, because no corresponding Invivoscribe delta assay was available. Within a larger immunophenotypic and STAT-mutation study, TCR gamma and delta CDR3 repertoires were profiled by deep sequencing in Tgammadelta lymphoproliferative disease patients and healthy controls.

Details on this clone: Its antigen remains undetermined. The protein in TCRdb stems from a much larger clone and differs at residue 13 from this DNA's translation, likely a read error; here the protein is translated from the DNA.

Both library methods used multiplex PCR with primers targeting conserved V and J regions of the TCR genes. Amplicons were purified, pooled and sequenced on an Illumina MiSeq platform. In the authors' own workflow: V(D)J alignment, clonotype assembly and translation were performed with MiXCR, whereas functionality assessment and CDR3 repertoire analyses were performed with VDJtools. CDR3 was defined according to IMGT, and analyses were limited to productive sequences using functional genes, with ORF genes and pseudogenes excluded. A custom Python script was used to look across all patients and controls for identical amino acid CDR3s belonging to major clonotypes, meaning those with a frequency of >=5%. A one-sided non-parametric Wilcoxon test was used to compare clonotype frequencies in patients versus controls. TCRdb called clones from the public reads with CATT, and repeated DNA sequences were later combined into one row. These V and J calls rely on TCRdb rather than the paper's analysis. Present in this sample are under 1,500 delta-chain clones, about 1.3% of which were seen just once. 41% of the sample is held by the ten biggest clonotypes.

For TCR sequencing, genomic DNA was taken from peripheral blood mononuclear cells isolated from both patients and controls. As controls, approximately 23 healthy adult blood donors (median age about 64 years; around 12 males and roughly 11 females) were included and were matched to patients for age and sex. General study outcomes and caveats: Nearly all major gamma and delta clonotypes of patients were found to be public, being shared with at least one healthy donor, and only two gamma clonotypes were found to be private to disease. When whole repertoires were clustered, gamma repertoires from patients formed a group apart from those of healthy controls, but delta repertoires showed no separation between the groups. T cells in controls likely covered a range of maturation stages, whereas leukemic cells were skewed toward terminal effectors, which could potentially limit comparisons between patients and controls. The authors noted that NGS specificity may be reduced at low frequencies, so the public or private nature of leukemic clones needs confirmation.

From cysteine to phenylalanine, the CDR3 is 18 amino acids long. The kept DNA is CDR3 alone, 54 bases in frame from the first base. The germline V gene encodes CDR1 GEAIGNYY and CDR2 EKD. Compared with germline, V lacks 4 bases and J lacks 4 bases; bases without a gene match: 16. This sequence was found in a human donor in good health. The chain is encoded by TRDV2 joined to TRDJ1; TRDD3 agrees with 11 junctional bases. Material: blood. The CDR3: CACDFRTYWGIGDDKLIF. In nucleotides, the sequence is TGTGCCTGTGATTTTCGTACGTACTGGGGGATAGGTGACGATAAACTCATCTTT.